The 32 T cell receptor beta chains below were found in one sample sequenced in a study of T cell responses to AZD1222 COVID-19 vaccine. Clones were sequenced by immunoSEQ multiplex PCR, and TCRdb holds only the in-frame ones, with some missing. Found here are 160,000 or so clones, approximately 87% of them singletons; the top ten hold roughly 10%. Sequencing was performed on peripheral blood, taken 28 days after the second AZD1222 dose. The receptors here all came from an adult who received the AZD1222 COVID-19 vaccine.

The V call is TRBV3-1 (or the pseudogene TRBV3-2), the J call TRBJ1-2; 7 bases line up with TRBD1. The CDR3 is made up of 15 amino acids. Germline lookup yields CDR1 LGHDT and CDR2 YNNKEL (reference sequence). V was clipped by 4 bases and J by 8 bases; unmatched bases: 13. The CDR3 bases are TGTGCCAGCAGCCCGTCGACAGGGAGGGTCGGCGGCTACACCTTC. Translated, it gives CASSPSTGRVGGYTF.

This clone was seen once. The genes are TRBV29-1 and TRBJ2-3, with TRBD2 identical over 10 bases. This CDR3 has 15 amino acids. Looked up from germline, CDR1 is SQVTM and CDR2 is ANQGSEA. The junction had 12 bases not matched to a gene; V was cut back by 6 bases and J by 6 bases. The CDR3 is CSVKPSGSGGDTQYF. The CDR3 coding sequence is TGCAGCGTGAAGCCTAGCGGGAGTGGAGGGGATACGCAGTATTTT.

The V gene is TRBV2, the J gene TRBJ2-5, with D hard to call. This CDR3 is 14 amino acids long. Germline-derived CDR1 and CDR2 are SNHLY and FYNNEI. Trimming cost V 4 bases and J 1 base, with 10 bases left between them. CDR3 DNA: TGTGCCAGCAGTGTAGTTTTACCCCAAGAGACCCAGTACTTC. It encodes CASSVVLPQETQYF.

The chain has TRBV15 and TRBJ1-1, with D possibly matching TRBD1 (5 bases). Germline V gene data show CDR1 as LNHNV and CDR2 as YYDKDF (reference sequence). This CDR3 has 15 amino acids. V lost 0 bases and J 4 bases, leaving 12 bases between the germline ends. The CDR3 DNA reads TGTGCCACCAGCAGAGATCATGGGGCGCTCACTGAAGCTTTCTTT. As protein: CATSRDHGALTEAFF.

This chain joins TRBV6-5 and TRBJ1-1, with 7 bases identical to TRBD1. Losses at the gene ends were 5 bases for V and 2 bases for J; bases not matched to a gene: 5. Germline CDR1 is MNHEY and CDR2 is SVGAGI. The CDR3 runs to 14 residues. This CDR3 is CASSPNRGNTEAFF. As DNA, the CDR3 is TGTGCCAGCAGTCCTAACAGGGGTAACACTGAAGCTTTCTTT.

This rearrangement joins TRBV4-3 to TRBJ2-7; perhaps TRBD2 as D (5 bases). Trimming left V 1 base short and J 5 bases short, with 15 bases between. The CDR3 runs 15 residues. Germline CDR1 is LGHNA and CDR2 is YSLEER. In DNA form, the CDR3 reads TGCGCCAGCAGCCAAGCGTGGGAGTTATCCAACGAGCAGTACTTC. Amino acid sequence: CASSQAWELSNEQYF.

V usage is TRBV14 and J usage is TRBJ1-6; tentative D call: TRBD1 (6 bases). The CDR3 covers 16 residues. The V end was cut by 0 bases, the J end by 8 bases, with 14 bases between. Germline CDR1 and CDR2: SGHDN and FVKESK. In DNA form, the CDR3 reads TGTGCCAGCAGCCAAGATCCAGGGGTAAGGGATTCACCCCTCCACTTT. Encoded protein: CASSQDPGVRDSPLHF.

V gene TRBV10-3 combines with J gene TRBJ1-2; D remains unclear. The CDR3 runs 12 residues. Trimming removed 3 bases from V and 9 bases from J, with 11 bases in between. Germline assignment: CDR1 ENHRY and CDR2 SYGVKD. In nucleotides, the CDR3 is TGTGCCATCAGTGACAATGAGGGTAGCTACACCTTC. Translating it yields CAISDNEGSYTF.

In nucleotides, the CDR3 is TGTGCTAGTGACCCCCCTGGAGGGCCGGGTTCCCCCCTCCACTTT. This encodes CASDPPGGPGSPLHF. The chain links TRBV12-5 to TRBJ1-6; D remains unclear. The CDR3 has 15 amino acids. CDR1 and CDR2 from the germline V gene are LGHNT and FRNRAP. V was clipped by 7 bases and J by 13 bases, with 23 bases between them.

The J gene is TRBJ2-1, the V gene TRBV28, with D maybe TRBD1 (5 bases). This CDR3 region has 17 residues. Germline V gene data show CDR1 as MDHEN and CDR2 as SYDVKM. V was shortened by 5 bases and J by 7 bases, with 24 bases between the two germline ends. CDR3 nucleotide sequence: TGTGCCAGCAGTGACTTTAGTGTCGTGGGGCTTCGGAATGAGCAGTTCTTC. Translating it yields CASSDFSVVGLRNEQFF.

The V and J genes are TRBV4-3 and TRBJ2-6, with no clear D. Germline lookup yields CDR1 LGHNA and CDR2 YSLEER. This CDR3 spans 16 amino acids. Trimming removed 1 base from V and 0 bases from J, with 7 bases in between. In nucleotides, the CDR3 is TGCGCCAGCAGCCAAGGGCAGACCTCTGGGGCCAACGTCCTGACTTTC. Protein: CASSQGQTSGANVLTF.

The chain is built from TRBV7-9 and TRBJ2-2; D not certain. This CDR3 contains 12 residues. With 2 bases removed from V and 8 bases from J, the gap between germline ends came to 6 bases. From germline, CDR1 is SEHNR and CDR2 FQNEAQ (reference sequence). In DNA, the CDR3 is TGTGCCAGCAGCTTAATTGTAGGGGAGCTGTTTTTT. As protein: CASSLIVGELFF. Filled out from reference TRBV7-9 and TRBJ2-2, the complete variable domain reads DTGVSQNPRHKITKRGQNVTFRCDPISEHNRLYWYRQTLGQGPEFLTYFQNEAQLEKSRLLSDRFSAERPKGSFSTLEIQRTEQGDSAMYLCASSLIVGELFFGEGSRLTVL.

This clone was detected only a few times. The chain employs TRBV6-1 and TRBJ2-6, with 8 bases that match TRBD1. The CDR3 covers 15 residues. Germline V gene sequence: CDR1 MNHNS, CDR2 SASEGT. V shed 2 bases and J 4 bases; nucleotides not matched to a gene: 1. This CDR3 is CASSEQGAGANVLTF. CDR3 in DNA: TGTGCCAGCAGTGAACAGGGGGCAGGGGCCAACGTCCTGACTTTC.

The chain has TRBV29-1 and TRBJ1-5; D might be TRBD1 (6 bases). Trimming cost V 4 bases and J 5 bases, with 9 bases left between them. The CDR3 contains 12 residues. CDR1 and CDR2 from the germline V gene are SQVTM and ANQGSEA. The CDR3 DNA reads TGCAGCGTTGGGGGGGCGGATCAGCCCCAGCATTTT. Protein: CSVGGADQPQHF.

This chain joins TRBV18 and TRBJ1-6; D perhaps matches TRBD1 (6 bases). The germline gives CDR1 KGHSH, CDR2 LQKENI. Trimming left V 2 bases short and J 6 bases short, with 11 bases between. CDR3 length equals 15 residues. CDR3 bases: TGTGCCAGCTCACCAACCGGGGGCTCTAATTCACCCCTCCACTTT. Translating it yields CASSPTGGSNSPLHF. The full variable domain, completed using reference TRBV18 and TRBJ1-6, is NAGVMQNPRHLVRRRGQEARLRCSPMKGHSHVYWYRQLPEEGLKFMVYLQKENIIDESGMPKERFSAEFPKEGPSILRIQQVVRGDSAAYFCASSPTGGSNSPLHFGNGTRLTVT.

The V call is TRBV7-3, the J call TRBJ2-1; 7 bases are shared with TRBD2. CDR1 is SGHTA and CDR2 is FQGTGA in the germline V gene. The CDR3 spans 14 residues. Germline trimming cut 3 bases from V and 7 bases from J; bases unmatched to any gene: 6. The CDR3 here is CASSLSGTVNEQFF. DNA of the CDR3: TGTGCCAGCAGCTTGAGCGGGACGGTGAATGAGCAGTTCTTC.

This clone has a single count. The chain recombines TRBV9 with TRBJ1-3; D possibly corresponds to TRBD1 (6 bases). The ends were cut back, 1 base at V and 4 bases at J, with 12 bases in the middle. The CDR3 sequence is 15 residues long. CDR1 and CDR2 (germline): SGDLS, YYNGEE. CDR3 sequence (DNA): TGTGCCAGCAGCGTAAAACCACAGGGAGGAAACACCATATATTTT. Its translation: CASSVKPQGGNTIYF.

This clone was observed once. The gene calls are TRBV4-2 and TRBJ1-3; 9 positions match TRBD1. The length of the CDR3 is 18 residues. Germline values: CDR1 LGHNA, CDR2 YNFKEQ. J was trimmed by 0 bases and V by 0 bases; bases with no gene match: 6. CDR3 nucleotides: TGTGCCAGCAGCCAAGAAACAACAGGGGGCAGCTCTGGAAACACCATATATTTT. Encoded protein: CASSQETTGGSSGNTIYF.

This rearrangement joins TRBV3-1 (or the pseudogene TRBV3-2) to TRBJ2-5; D tentatively fits TRBD1 or TRBD2 (6 bases each). Between the trimmed V and J ends, which lost 4 bases and 2 bases, there was a span of 14 bases. Germline CDR1 and CDR2: LGHDT and YNNKEL (reference sequence). The CDR3 has 15 amino acids. The CDR3, as DNA: TGTGCCAGCAGCCCACTGAGGGGGGTTCAAGAGACCCAGTACTTC. Protein product: CASSPLRGVQETQYF.

The chain recombines TRBV7-9 with TRBJ2-7; 8 bases align to TRBD2. This CDR3 spans 14 amino acids. V shed 5 bases, J shed 4 bases, and the junction held 7 bases outside the gene matches. Germline assignment: CDR1 SEHNR and CDR2 FQNEAQ (reference sequence). The CDR3 region is CASSPGGAVYEQYF. For the CDR3, the DNA is TGTGCCAGCAGCCCGGGGGGGGCGGTATACGAGCAGTACTTC.

The J gene is TRBJ1-1, the V gene TRBV14; D not certain. The V gene's germline CDR1 is SGHDN and CDR2 FVKESK. V lost 5 bases to trimming and J lost 11 bases, with 18 bases between them. The CDR3 loop spans 13 amino acids. CDR3 sequence reads: CASSRTGSSRAFF. CDR3 DNA: TGTGCCAGCAGCAGGACGGGGTCCTCGAGGGCTTTCTTT.

This clone has a handful of counts. The chain couples TRBV6-2 or TRBV6-3 to TRBJ1-2, with 12 bases lining up with TRBD1. CDR3 length: 14 amino acids. Germline V gene data show CDR1 as MNHEY and CDR2 as SVGEGT. V shed 5 bases, J shed 5 bases, and the junction held 3 bases outside the gene matches. In DNA form, the CDR3 reads TGTGCCAGCAGTGGGACAGGGGGCAAATATGGCTACACCTTC. Translation: CASSGTGGKYGYTF.

As regards this clone: Other DNA sequences in the sample encode the same CDR3. The chain combines TRBV29-1 with TRBJ2-7; no clear D gene. Per the germline V gene, CDR1 is SQVTM and CDR2 is ANQGSEA. The CDR3 covers 15 residues. The V and J ends lost 5 bases and 3 bases respectively, with 20 bases between them. CDR3 region: CSVLILVGRNYEQYF. DNA for the CDR3: TGCAGCGTTCTTATTTTGGTGGGTAGGAACTACGAGCAGTACTTC.

The rearrangement uses TRBV5-4 and TRBJ2-1; TRBD2 agrees at 12 bases. Trimming cost V 4 bases and J 8 bases; bases outside gene matches: 7. Per the germline V gene, CDR1 is SGHNT and CDR2 is YYREEE (reference sequence). CDR3 length: 15 residues. CDR3: CASSQPGLAGDEQFF. CDR3 coding DNA: TGTGCCAGCAGCCAACCGGGACTAGCGGGTGATGAGCAGTTCTTC.

This chain links TRBV5-1 with TRBJ2-3; 10 nucleotides align to TRBD2. Germline lookup yields CDR1 SGHRS and CDR2 YFSETQ. The CDR3 consists of 18 residues. V lost 2 bases to trimming and J lost 2 bases; unmatched junction nucleotides: 11. Here the CDR3 DNA reads TGCGCCAGCAGCTTAACCCCGGTAGCGGGAGGATCCACAGATACGCAGTATTTT. As protein: CASSLTPVAGGSTDTQYF. Using reference TRBV5-1 and TRBJ2-3 for the parts outside the CDR3, the full variable domain is KAGVTQTPRYLIKTRGQQVTLSCSPISGHRSVSWYQQTPGQGLQFLFEYFSETQRNKGNFPGRFSGRQFSNSRSEMNVSTLELGDSALYLCASSLTPVAGGSTDTQYFGPGTRLTVL.

The rearrangement joins TRBV7-9 to TRBJ2-7, with 15 nucleotides matching TRBD2. Losses at the gene ends were 4 bases for V and 7 bases for J; bases not matched to a gene: 8. CDR3 length: 16 residues. Per germline, CDR1 SEHNR and CDR2 FQNEAQ (reference sequence). The CDR3 region has the DNA TGTGCCAGCAGCTCTCAAGGACTAGCGGGAGGGCAAGAGCAGTACTTC. Translating it yields CASSSQGLAGGQEQYF.

This chain links TRBV29-1 with TRBJ2-7; TRBD2 is a possible D gene (5 bases). The ends were cut back, 7 bases at V and 0 bases at J, with 19 bases in the middle. Germline-derived CDR1 and CDR2 are SQVTM and ANQGSEA. This CDR3 is built from 15 residues. CDR3 coding DNA: TGCAGCGCTCATACGTGGACGAGCGGCTCCTACGAGCAGTACTTC. It encodes CSAHTWTSGSYEQYF.

The chain uses TRBV5-1 and TRBJ2-6; D remains unclear. This CDR3 is built from 16 residues. Trimming stripped 4 bases from V and 0 bases from J, with 11 bases between. Germline V gene lookup returns CDR1 SGHRS and CDR2 YFSETQ. Here the CDR3 reads CASSLELSSGANVLTF. In DNA form, the CDR3 reads TGCGCCAGCAGCCTCGAACTCAGCTCTGGGGCCAACGTCCTGACTTTC.

This chain connects TRBV7-8 to TRBJ2-7; TRBD2 aligns across 7 bases. CDR1 is SGHVS, CDR2 FQNEAQ, per germline. The CDR3 sequence is 15 residues long. V shed 5 bases, J shed 1 base, and the junction held 8 bases outside the gene matches. CDR3 sequence: CASSPSWGGSYEQYF. The DNA of the CDR3 is TGTGCCAGCAGCCCCTCCTGGGGGGGATCCTACGAGCAGTACTTC.

The CDR3 spells CASSRFRDRGSGNTIYF. CDR3 sequence (DNA): TGTGCCAGTAGTAGATTCCGGGACAGGGGCTCTGGAAACACCATATATTTT. This chain uses TRBV19 with TRBJ1-3, with TRBD1 identical over 10 bases. This CDR3 contains 17 residues. V lost 4 bases and J lost 0; bases outside the gene matches: 6. CDR1 LNHDA and CDR2 SQIVND come from the germline V gene (reference sequence). Variable domain in full (rest from reference TRBV19 and TRBJ1-3): DGGITQSPKYLFRKEGQNVTLSCEQNLNHDAMYWYRQDPGQGLRLIYYSQIVNDFQKGDIAEGYSVSREKKESFPLTVTSAQKNPTAFYLCASSRFRDRGSGNTIYFGEGSWLTVV.

The rearrangement uses TRBV28 and TRBJ1-1; D not certain. Trimming shortened V by 5 bases and J by 0 bases, and 13 bases separated the two germline ends. The germline V gene encodes CDR1 MDHEN and CDR2 SYDVKM. The CDR3 spans 15 residues. DNA for the CDR3: TGTGCCAGCAGTATGAAAGGGTTGATGAACACTGAAGCTTTCTTT. This sequence encodes CASSMKGLMNTEAFF.

V usage is TRBV5-1 and J usage is TRBJ2-1; perhaps TRBD2 as D (6 bases). This CDR3 contains 15 residues. Germline CDR1 reads SGHRS; CDR2 reads YFSETQ. Trimming pared 1 base from V and 7 bases from J, leaving 15 bases between. The CDR3 spells CASSLLTGVANEQFF. The CDR3 DNA reads TGCGCCAGCAGCTTGTTAACGGGAGTCGCAAATGAGCAGTTCTTC.